This T cell receptor (beta chain) comes out of a study of blood T cell repertoires in COVID-19. Study details: Whether acute or convalescent, the COVID-19 samples came from the United States, Italy and Spain.

In the source study's methods: Amplification of reference gene primers provided the estimated nucleated cell counts. Profiling relied on immunoSEQ multiplex PCR, and the TCRdb table lists in-frame clones only, not all of them. D and trimming were read from the DNA, whereas the V and J calls and clone size are those reported in that table. Of 360,000 or so clones listed, around nine tenths were seen once; the top ten hold around 1.7%. Individuals aged about 18 to 100 years were recruited from about two dozen US areas. Recovered status in Cohort 3 required two negative PCRs, clearance, or symptom resolution. The receptor comes from a woman aged 25 to 39 who had recovered from COVID-19. Sample: PBMCs or T cells enriched from blood (not recorded which).

The chain's CDR3 is CASSFRVSGTDTQYF. CDR3 DNA sequence: TGTGCCAGCAGCTTTAGAGTTTCGGGGACAGATACGCAGTATTTT. The V gene is TRBV11-2, the J gene TRBJ2-3; D possibly corresponds to TRBD2 (5 bases). The V and J ends lost 3 bases and 3 bases respectively, with 13 bases between them. This CDR3 region has 15 residues. Germline V gene lookup returns CDR1 SGHAT and CDR2 FQNNGV.